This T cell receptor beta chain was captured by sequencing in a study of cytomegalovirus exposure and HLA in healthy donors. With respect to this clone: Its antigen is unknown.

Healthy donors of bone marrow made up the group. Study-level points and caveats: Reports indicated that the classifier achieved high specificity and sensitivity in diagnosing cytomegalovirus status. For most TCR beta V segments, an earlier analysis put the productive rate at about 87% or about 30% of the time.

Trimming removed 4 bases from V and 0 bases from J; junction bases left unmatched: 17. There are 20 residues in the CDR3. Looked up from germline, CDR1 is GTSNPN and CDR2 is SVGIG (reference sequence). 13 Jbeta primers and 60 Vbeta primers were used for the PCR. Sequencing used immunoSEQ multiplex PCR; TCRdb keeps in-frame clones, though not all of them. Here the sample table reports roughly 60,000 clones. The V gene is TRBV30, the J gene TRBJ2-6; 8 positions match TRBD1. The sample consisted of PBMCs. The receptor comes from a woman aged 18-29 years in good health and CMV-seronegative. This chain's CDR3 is CAWNPFRQGPYYSGANVLTF. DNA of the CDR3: TGTGCCTGGAATCCCTTTCGACAGGGGCCTTACTACTCTGGGGCCAACGTCCTGACTTTC.